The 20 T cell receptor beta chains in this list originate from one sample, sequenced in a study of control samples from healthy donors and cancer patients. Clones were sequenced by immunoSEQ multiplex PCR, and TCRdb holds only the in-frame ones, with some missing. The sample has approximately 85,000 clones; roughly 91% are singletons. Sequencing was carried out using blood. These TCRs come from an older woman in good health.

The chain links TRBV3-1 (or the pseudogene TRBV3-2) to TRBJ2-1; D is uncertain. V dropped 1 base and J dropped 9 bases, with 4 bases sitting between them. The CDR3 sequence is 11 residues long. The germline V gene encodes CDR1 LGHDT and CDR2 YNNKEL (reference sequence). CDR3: CASSQGSEQFF. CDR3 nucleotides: TGTGCCAGCAGCCAAGGGAGTGAGCAGTTCTTC.

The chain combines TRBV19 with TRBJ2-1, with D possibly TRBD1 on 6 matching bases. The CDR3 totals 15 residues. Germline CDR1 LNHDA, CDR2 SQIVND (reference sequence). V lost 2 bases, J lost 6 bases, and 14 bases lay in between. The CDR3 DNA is TGTGCCAGTAGTATATGGGGGCTACCCGTCAATGAGCAGTTCTTC. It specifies CASSIWGLPVNEQFF.

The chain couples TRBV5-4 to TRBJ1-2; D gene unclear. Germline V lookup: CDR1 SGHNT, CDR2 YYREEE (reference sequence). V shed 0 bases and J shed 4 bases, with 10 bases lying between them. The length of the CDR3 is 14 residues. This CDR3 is CASSLDVGIYGYTF. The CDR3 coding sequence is TGTGCCAGCAGCTTGGATGTAGGGATCTATGGCTACACCTTC.

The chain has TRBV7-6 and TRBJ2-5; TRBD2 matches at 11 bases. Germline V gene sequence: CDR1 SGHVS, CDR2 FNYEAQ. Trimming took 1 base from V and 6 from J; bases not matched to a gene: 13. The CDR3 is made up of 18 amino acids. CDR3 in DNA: TGTGCCAGCAGCTTAGGTGGGACTAGCGGATTTGGTGTGAAGACCCAGTACTTC. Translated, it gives CASSLGGTSGFGVKTQYF.

CDR3 sequence reads: CASSTFRDRGLAGGPSDTQYF. The CDR3 coding sequence is TGTGCCAGTAGTACGTTCCGGGACAGGGGACTAGCGGGAGGGCCGTCGGATACGCAGTATTTT. The rearrangement uses TRBV19 and TRBJ2-3; 16 bases agree with TRBD2. Per the germline V gene, CDR1 is LNHDA and CDR2 is SQIVND (reference sequence). Trimming removed 4 bases from V and 6 bases from J; junction bases left unmatched: 19. The CDR3 totals 21 residues.

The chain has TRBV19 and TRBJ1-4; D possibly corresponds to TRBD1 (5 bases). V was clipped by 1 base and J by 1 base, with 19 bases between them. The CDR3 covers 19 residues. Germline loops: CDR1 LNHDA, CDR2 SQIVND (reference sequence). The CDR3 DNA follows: TGTGCCAGTAGTATAGCCCTCGGCAGGGCGGCACGAACTAATGAAAAACTGTTTTTT. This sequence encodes CASSIALGRAARTNEKLFF. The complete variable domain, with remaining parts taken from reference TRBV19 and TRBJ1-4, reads DGGITQSPKYLFRKEGQNVTLSCEQNLNHDAMYWYRQDPGQGLRLIYYSQIVNDFQKGDIAEGYSVSREKKESFPLTVTSAQKNPTAFYLCASSIALGRAARTNEKLFFGSGTQLSVL.

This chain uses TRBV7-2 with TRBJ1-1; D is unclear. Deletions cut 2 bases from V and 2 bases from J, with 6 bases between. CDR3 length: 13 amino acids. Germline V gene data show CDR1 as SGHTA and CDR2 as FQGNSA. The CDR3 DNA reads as TGTGCCAGCAGCTTATGGGGAAACACTGAAGCTTTCTTT. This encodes CASSLWGNTEAFF.

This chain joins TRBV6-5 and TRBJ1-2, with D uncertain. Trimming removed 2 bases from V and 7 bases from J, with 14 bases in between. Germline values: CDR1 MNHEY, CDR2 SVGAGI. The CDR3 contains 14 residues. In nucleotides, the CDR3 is TGTGCCAGCAGTTACCCTGGCCTATCTGTTGGCTACACCTTC. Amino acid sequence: CASSYPGLSVGYTF.

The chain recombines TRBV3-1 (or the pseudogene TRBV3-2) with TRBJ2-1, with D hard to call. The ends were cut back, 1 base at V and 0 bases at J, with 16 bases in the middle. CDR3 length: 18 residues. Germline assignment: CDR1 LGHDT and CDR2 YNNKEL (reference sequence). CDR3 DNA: TGTGCCAGCAGCCAAGGGACCCCCTGGGGATCCTCCTACAATGAGCAGTTCTTC. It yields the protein CASSQGTPWGSSYNEQFF.

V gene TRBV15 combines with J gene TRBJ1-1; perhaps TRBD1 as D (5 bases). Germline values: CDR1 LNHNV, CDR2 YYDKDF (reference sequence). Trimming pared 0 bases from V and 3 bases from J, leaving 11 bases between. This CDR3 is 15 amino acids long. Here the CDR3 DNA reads TGTGCCACCAGCAGAGATGGGGCCCAATACACTGAAGCTTTCTTT. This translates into CATSRDGAQYTEAFF.

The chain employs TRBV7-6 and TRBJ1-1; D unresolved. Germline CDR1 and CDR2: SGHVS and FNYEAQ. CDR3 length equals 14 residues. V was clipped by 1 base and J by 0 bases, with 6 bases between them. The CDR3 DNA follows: TGTGCCAGCAGCTTAGGGCTCATGAACACTGAAGCTTTCTTT. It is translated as CASSLGLMNTEAFF.

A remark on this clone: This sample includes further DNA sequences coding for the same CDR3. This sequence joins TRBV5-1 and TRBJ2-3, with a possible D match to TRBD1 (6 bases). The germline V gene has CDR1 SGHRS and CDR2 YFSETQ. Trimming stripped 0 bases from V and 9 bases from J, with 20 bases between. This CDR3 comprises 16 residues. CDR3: CASSLEAGDPMQTQYF. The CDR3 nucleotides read TGCGCCAGCAGCTTGGAGGCAGGGGACCCCATGCAGACGCAGTATTTT.

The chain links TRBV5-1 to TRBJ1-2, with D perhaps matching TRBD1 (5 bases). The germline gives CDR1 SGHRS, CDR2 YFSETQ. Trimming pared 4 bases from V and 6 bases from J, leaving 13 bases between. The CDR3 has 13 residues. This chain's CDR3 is CASSGGIENGYTF. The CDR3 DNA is TGCGCCAGCAGCGGGGGTATTGAGAATGGCTACACCTTC. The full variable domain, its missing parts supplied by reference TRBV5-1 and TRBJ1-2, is KAGVTQTPRYLIKTRGQQVTLSCSPISGHRSVSWYQQTPGQGLQFLFEYFSETQRNKGNFPGRFSGRQFSNSRSEMNVSTLELGDSALYLCASSGGIENGYTFGSGTRLTVV.

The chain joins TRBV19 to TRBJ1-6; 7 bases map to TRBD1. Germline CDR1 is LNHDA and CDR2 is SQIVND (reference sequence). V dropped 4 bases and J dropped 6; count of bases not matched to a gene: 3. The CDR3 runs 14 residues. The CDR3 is CASSTGTANSPLHF. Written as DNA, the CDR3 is TGTGCCAGTAGTACCGGGACAGCTAATTCACCCCTCCACTTT.

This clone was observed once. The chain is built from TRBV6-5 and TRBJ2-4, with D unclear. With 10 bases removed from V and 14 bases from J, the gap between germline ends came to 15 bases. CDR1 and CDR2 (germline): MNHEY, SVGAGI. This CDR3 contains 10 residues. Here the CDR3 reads CAIGESNKYF. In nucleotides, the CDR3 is TGTGCCATTGGTGAGAGTAATAAGTACTTC.

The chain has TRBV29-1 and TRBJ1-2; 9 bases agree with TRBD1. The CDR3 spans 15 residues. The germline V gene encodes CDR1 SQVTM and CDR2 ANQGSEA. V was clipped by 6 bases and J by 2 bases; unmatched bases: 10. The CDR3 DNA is TGCAGCGTCCGCGCACCGGGACAGGGAAACTATGGCTACACCTTC. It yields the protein CSVRAPGQGNYGYTF.

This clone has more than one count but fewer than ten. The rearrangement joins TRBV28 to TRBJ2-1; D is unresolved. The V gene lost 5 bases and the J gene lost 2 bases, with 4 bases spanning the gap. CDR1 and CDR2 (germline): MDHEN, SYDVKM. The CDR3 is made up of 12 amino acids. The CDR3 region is CASSQTYNEQFF. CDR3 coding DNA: TGTGCCAGCAGTCAGACCTACAATGAGCAGTTCTTC. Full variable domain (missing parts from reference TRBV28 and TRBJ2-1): DVKVTQSSRYLVKRTGEKVFLECVQDMDHENMFWYRQDPGLGLRLIYFSYDVKMKEKGDIPEGYSVSREKKERFSLILESASTNQTSMYLCASSQTYNEQFFGPGTRLTVL.

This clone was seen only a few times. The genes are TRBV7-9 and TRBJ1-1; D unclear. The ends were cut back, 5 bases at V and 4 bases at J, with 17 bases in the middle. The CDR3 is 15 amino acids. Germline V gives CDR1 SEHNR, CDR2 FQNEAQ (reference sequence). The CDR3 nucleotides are TGTGCCAGCAGCATCAGGACGGGCTGGGGCACTGAAGCTTTCTTT. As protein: CASSIRTGWGTEAFF.

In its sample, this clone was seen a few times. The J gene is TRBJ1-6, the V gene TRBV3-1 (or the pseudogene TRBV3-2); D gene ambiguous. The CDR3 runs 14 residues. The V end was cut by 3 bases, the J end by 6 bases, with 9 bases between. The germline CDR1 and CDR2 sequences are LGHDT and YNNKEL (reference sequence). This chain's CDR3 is CASSQSRLNSPLHF. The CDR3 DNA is TGTGCCAGCAGCCAGTCCAGGCTTAATTCACCCCTCCACTTT.

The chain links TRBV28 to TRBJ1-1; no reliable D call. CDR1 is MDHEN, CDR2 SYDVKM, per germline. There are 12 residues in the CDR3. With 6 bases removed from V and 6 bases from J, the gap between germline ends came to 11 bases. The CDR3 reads CASSPEEAEAFF. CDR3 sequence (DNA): TGTGCCAGCAGCCCCGAAGAGGCTGAAGCTTTCTTT. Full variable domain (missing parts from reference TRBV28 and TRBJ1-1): DVKVTQSSRYLVKRTGEKVFLECVQDMDHENMFWYRQDPGLGLRLIYFSYDVKMKEKGDIPEGYSVSREKKERFSLILESASTNQTSMYLCASSPEEAEAFFGQGTRLTVV.